These 14 T cell receptor beta chains share one sample of origin, sequenced in a study of vaccination effects on CD4 cells after COVID-19. Using viral peptide pools, the ViraFEST assay grew out antigen-specific CD4+ T cells prior to sequencing. When about ten days of culture had elapsed, CD4+ T cells were isolated. Participants received two doses of either the BNT162b2 or mRNA-1273 vaccine. Their specific antigens are unknown. Sequencing was performed with immunoSEQ multiplex PCR; in TCRdb, only in-frame clones are kept and a portion is missing. The profile covers roughly 71,000 clones, with about 80% appearing a single time and more than 1% taken by the ten largest. Specimen: CD4+ T cells from PBMCs cultured with HCoV-229E spike peptides, collected after COVID-19 vaccination. The receptor set was obtained from a human donor who received a COVID-19 vaccine.

The rearrangement links TRBV5-6 to TRBJ1-2; unclear D gene. Germline V gene sequence: CDR1 SGHDT, CDR2 YYEEEE. Deletions cut 4 bases from V and 4 bases from J, with 11 bases between. The CDR3 runs 13 residues. The CDR3 is CASSQGILYGYTF. The CDR3 DNA sequence: TGTGCCAGCAGCCAAGGTATCCTCTATGGCTACACCTTC.

This clone was observed a few times. This sequence joins TRBV7-3 and TRBJ2-6, with D perhaps matching TRBD1 (6 bases). Trimming removed 2 bases at V and 4 bases at J, with 9 bases between. This CDR3 spans 15 amino acids. Germline assignment: CDR1 SGHTA and CDR2 FQGTGA. For the CDR3, the DNA is TGTGCCAGCAGCTTACAGGGGAACGGGGCCAACGTCCTGACTTTC. Translation: CASSLQGNGANVLTF.

The rearrangement links TRBV5-6 to TRBJ1-5; D gene ambiguous. The germline CDR1 and CDR2 sequences are SGHDT and YYEEEE. The CDR3 loop spans 14 amino acids. V was shortened by 2 bases and J by 4 bases, with 10 bases between the two germline ends. Written as DNA, the CDR3 is TGTGCCAGCAGCTTTTCGCCAGAGAATCAGCCCCAGCATTTT. It encodes CASSFSPENQPQHF.

The V call is TRBV5-5, the J call TRBJ1-2; D is ambiguous. Trimming took 0 bases from V and 0 from J, leaving 6 bases between them. Germline lookup yields CDR1 SGHKS and CDR2 YYEKEE (reference sequence). The CDR3 contains 14 residues. CDR3 region: CASSLAAANYGYTF. The CDR3 bases are TGTGCCAGCAGCTTGGCAGCCGCTAACTATGGCTACACCTTC. The full variable domain, in which reference TRBV5-5 and TRBJ1-2 provide the parts outside the CDR3, is DAGVTQSPTHLIKTRGQQVTLRCSPISGHKSVSWYQQVLGQGPQFIFQYYEKEERGRGNFPDRFSARQFPNYSSELNVNALLLGDSALYLCASSLAAANYGYTFGSGTRLTVV.

This clone has just a few counts. The CDR3 DNA reads TGTGCCAGCAGTGAAGCGCTTGCAGGATATGGCTACACCTTC. Translating it yields CASSEALAGYGYTF. The chain carries TRBV2 and TRBJ1-2; D gene ambiguous. The V end lost 0 bases, the J end lost 5 bases, and 10 bases lay between the germline ends. The CDR3 spans 14 residues. Germline V CDR1 and CDR2: SNHLY, FYNNEI.

The V call is TRBV29-1, the J call TRBJ1-5; a weak D match, TRBD1 (5 bases). Trimming shortened V by 4 bases and J by 3 bases, and 10 bases separated the two germline ends. CDR3 size: 13 residues. From germline, CDR1 is SQVTM and CDR2 ANQGSEA. In DNA, the CDR3 is TGCAGCGTTGCGGGGGGGATCAATCAGCCCCAGCATTTT. Its protein product is CSVAGGINQPQHF.

This chain uses TRBV3-1 (or the pseudogene TRBV3-2) with TRBJ2-1, with TRBD1 matching 8 bases. Per the germline V gene, CDR1 is LGHDT and CDR2 is YNNKEL (reference sequence). J lost 0 bases, V lost 4 bases, and 14 bases had no gene match. CDR3 length: 19 amino acids. CDR3 residues: CASSPFRDRGQISYNEQFF. The CDR3 region has the DNA TGTGCCAGCAGCCCCTTCCGAGACAGGGGACAGATCTCCTACAATGAGCAGTTCTTC.

The chain recombines TRBV3-1 (or the pseudogene TRBV3-2) with TRBJ1-2; D is possibly TRBD1 (5 bases). The CDR3 covers 16 residues. Germline assignment: CDR1 LGHDT and CDR2 YNNKEL (reference sequence). Trimming removed 1 base from V and 3 bases from J, with 15 bases in between. The CDR3, as DNA: TGTGCCAGCAGCCAAGGCGTGGGAGGGGAAGACTATGGCTACACCTTC. It yields the protein CASSQGVGGEDYGYTF.

The chain carries TRBV4-3 and TRBJ2-4; no clear D gene. The ends were cut back, 0 bases at V and 7 bases at J, with 10 bases in the middle. CDR1 and CDR2 from the germline V gene are LGHNA and YSLEER. The CDR3 sequence is 14 residues long. CDR3 protein: CASSQDIVLNIQYF. CDR3 DNA sequence: TGCGCCAGCAGCCAAGATATAGTTCTCAACATTCAGTACTTC.

V gene TRBV7-9 combines with J gene TRBJ2-3; D not certain. Germline V gives CDR1 SEHNR, CDR2 FQNEAQ (reference sequence). Trimming removed 5 bases at V and 4 bases at J, with 25 bases between. The CDR3 sequence is 18 residues long. CDR3 protein: CASSTPSILGGVADTQYF. The CDR3 bases are TGTGCCAGCAGCACACCATCCATCCTGGGTGGGGTGGCAGATACGCAGTATTTT. The full variable domain, completed using reference TRBV7-9 and TRBJ2-3, is DTGVSQNPRHKITKRGQNVTFRCDPISEHNRLYWYRQTLGQGPEFLTYFQNEAQLEKSRLLSDRFSAERPKGSFSTLEIQRTEQGDSAMYLCASSTPSILGGVADTQYFGPGTRLTVL.

The chain joins TRBV12-3 or TRBV12-4 to TRBJ2-1; 8 bases match TRBD2. The CDR3 is 13 amino acids. V was clipped by 6 bases and J by 4 bases; unmatched bases: 2. CDR3 protein: CASSGGAYNEQFF. The CDR3 coding sequence is TGTGCCAGCAGCGGGGGGGCGTACAATGAGCAGTTCTTC.

The chain carries TRBV9 and TRBJ2-1, with D possibly matching TRBD2 (5 bases). V lost 0 bases and J lost 9, with 10 bases in between. Germline V gene lookup returns CDR1 SGDLS and CDR2 YYNGEE. This CDR3 is built from 13 residues. The CDR3 protein is CASSVAREGEQFF. DNA of the CDR3: TGTGCCAGCAGCGTAGCGCGAGAGGGTGAGCAGTTCTTC.

The rearrangement joins TRBV2 to TRBJ2-1; 7 bases align to TRBD2. Trimming at V came to 1 base and at J to 11 bases, leaving 11 bases not matched to a gene. CDR3 length: 15 residues. Germline V gene sequence: CDR1 SNHLY, CDR2 FYNNEI. The chain's CDR3 is CASSEGIAGGPKQFF. Written as DNA, the CDR3 is TGTGCCAGCAGTGAAGGAATAGCGGGTGGACCAAAGCAGTTCTTC. Variable domain in full (rest from reference TRBV2 and TRBJ2-1): EPEVTQTPSHQVTQMGQEVILRCVPISNHLYFYWYRQILGQKVEFLVSFYNNEISEKSEIFDDQFSVERPDGSNFTLKIRSTKLEDSAMYFCASSEGIAGGPKQFFGPGTRLTVL.

The rearrangement joins TRBV7-2 to TRBJ1-4, with D possibly matching TRBD1 (5 bases). CDR1 is SGHTA and CDR2 is FQGNSA in the germline V gene. The CDR3 sequence is 15 residues long. V lost 5 bases and J 4 bases, leaving 14 bases between the germline ends. CDR3 in amino acids: CASSALGGFNEKLFF. CDR3 coding DNA: TGTGCCAGCAGCGCGTTGGGGGGGTTTAATGAAAAACTGTTTTTT.